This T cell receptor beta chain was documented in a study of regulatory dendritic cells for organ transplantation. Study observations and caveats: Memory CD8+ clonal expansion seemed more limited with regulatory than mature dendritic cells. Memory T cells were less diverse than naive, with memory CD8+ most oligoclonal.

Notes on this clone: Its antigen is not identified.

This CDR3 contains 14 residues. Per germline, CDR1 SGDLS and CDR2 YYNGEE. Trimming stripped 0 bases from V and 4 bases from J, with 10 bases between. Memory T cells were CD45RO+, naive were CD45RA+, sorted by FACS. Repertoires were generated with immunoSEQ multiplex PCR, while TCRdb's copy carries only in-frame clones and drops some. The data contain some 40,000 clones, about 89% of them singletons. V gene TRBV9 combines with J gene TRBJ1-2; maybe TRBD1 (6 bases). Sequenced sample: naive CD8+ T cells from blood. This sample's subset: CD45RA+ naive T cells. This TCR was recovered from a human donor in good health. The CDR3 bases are TGTGCCAGCAGCGTAGCCACAGGGCCCTATGGCTACACCTTC. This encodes CASSVATGPYGYTF.